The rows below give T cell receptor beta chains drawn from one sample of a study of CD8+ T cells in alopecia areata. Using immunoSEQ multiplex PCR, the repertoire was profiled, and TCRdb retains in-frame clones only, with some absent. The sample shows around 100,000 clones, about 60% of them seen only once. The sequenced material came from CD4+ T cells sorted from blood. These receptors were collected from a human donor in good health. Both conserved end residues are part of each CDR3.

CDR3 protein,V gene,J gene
CASSIDGTSGATDTQYF,TRBV19,TRBJ2-3
CATSRDLTTEGIQYF,TRBV15,TRBJ2-4
CASSESQVSGYNEQFF,TRBV10-2,TRBJ2-1
CASSPILGLGANVLTF,TRBV4-2,TRBJ2-6
CASRGGQANYGYTF,TRBV6-5,TRBJ1-2
CAIRTTSDRTDTQYF,TRBV10-3,TRBJ2-3
CASRPDRANTEAFF,TRBV27,TRBJ1-1
CASSQDRRVGGAAGANVLTF,TRBV4-1,TRBJ2-6
CASSWGQSYEQYF,TRBV5-6,TRBJ2-7
CTSSQDREGTLSSLRLYEQFF,TRBV1,TRBJ2-1
CASSQNTYQPQHF,TRBV4-3,TRBJ1-5
CASSELQRQFLFF,TRBV2,TRBJ2-2
CASKGALGGTQYF,TRBV2,TRBJ2-3
CAWSVWETQYF,TRBV30,TRBJ2-5
CATMEGSGGQETQYF,TRBV19,TRBJ2-5
CAISEAGLAGEQYF,TRBV10-3,TRBJ2-7
CASTPAGGEQYF,TRBV6-6,TRBJ2-7
CASSPEGLSNTEAFF,TRBV6-1,TRBJ1-1
CAWSRGDTQYF,TRBV30,TRBJ2-3
CASSPQGSYEQYF,TRBV5-6,TRBJ2-7
CASSSTEDTQYF,TRBV7-9,TRBJ2-3
CSVASRARRGTGELFF,TRBV29-1,TRBJ2-2
CASSGAGASTDTQYF,TRBV9,TRBJ2-3
CASSPQAGAGSSPLHF,TRBV7-2,TRBJ1-6
CASGAAGGRQETQYF,TRBV10-2,TRBJ2-5
CASSHPGAGANVLTF,TRBV4-1,TRBJ2-6
CASGLARSLNTEAFF,TRBV12-5,TRBJ1-1
CAWSVGGDEQFF,TRBV30,TRBJ2-1